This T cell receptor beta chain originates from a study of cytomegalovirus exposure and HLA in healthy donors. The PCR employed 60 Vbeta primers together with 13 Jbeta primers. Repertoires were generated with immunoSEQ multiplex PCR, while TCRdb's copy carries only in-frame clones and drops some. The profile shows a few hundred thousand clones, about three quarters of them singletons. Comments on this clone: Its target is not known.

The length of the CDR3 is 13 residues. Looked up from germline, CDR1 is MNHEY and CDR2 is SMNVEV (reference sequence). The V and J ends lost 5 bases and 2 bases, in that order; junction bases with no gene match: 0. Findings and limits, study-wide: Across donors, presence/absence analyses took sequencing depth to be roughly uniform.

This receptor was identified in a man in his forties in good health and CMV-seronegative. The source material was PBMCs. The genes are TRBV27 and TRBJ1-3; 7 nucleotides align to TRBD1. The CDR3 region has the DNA TGTGCCAGCAGTACAGGGGCTGGAAACACCATATATTTT. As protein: CASSTGAGNTIYF.